The present TCR beta chain was sequenced within a study of blood T cell repertoires in COVID-19. This CDR3 contains 15 residues. Germline assignment: CDR1 SGDLS and CDR2 YYNGEE. Per the study methods: Reference gene primers were amplified, and this amplification served to estimate nucleated cell counts. Sequencing was performed with immunoSEQ multiplex PCR; in TCRdb, only in-frame clones are kept and a portion is missing. V, J and clone size derive from that table, while D and trimming were established from the DNA sequence. The sample lists about 77,000 clones, 90% occurring once. The chain links TRBV9 to TRBJ1-3; weak D call: TRBD1 (5 bases). This receptor was taken from an elderly woman with active or convalescent COVID-19. The sequenced material came from peripheral blood. The DNA of the CDR3 is TGTGGCTGTTTAGGGGTTCTGGGCTCTGGAAACACCATATATTTT. This sequence encodes CGCLGVLGSGNTIYF.